Listed below are T cell receptor beta chains from one sample, sequenced in a study of shared clonotypes between healthy human individuals. The method was immunoSEQ multiplex PCR; TCRdb's version includes in-frame clones alone and lacks a portion of them. The table records about a million clones, about 76% of them present only once. Sequencing was performed on memory CD4+ T cells sorted from blood. These receptors originate from a man younger than 30 in good health. The CDR3 runs from the conserved cysteine through the conserved F or W. Fields, in order: J gene, D gene, clone size, V gene, CDR3 DNA, CDR3 protein. The D gene is left open where the match is weak. Only part of the rows carry a size: once, few, many, or a class if the clone is expanded.

TRBJ2-2 . once TRBV7-2 TGTGCCAGCAGCTTAGACGTGGGCGGGGAGCTGTTTTTT CASSLDVGGELFF
TRBJ2-6 . . TRBV6-6 TGTGCCAGCAGCTTTCCCTCTGGGGCCAACGTCCTGACTTTC CASSFPSGANVLTF
TRBJ1-6 TRBD1 . TRBV5-1 TGCGCCAGCTCACTGGGGACAGCGTCCAATTCACCCCTCCACTTT CASSLGTASNSPLHF
TRBJ2-3 . . TRBV4-2 TGTGCCAGCAGCCAAGAAGGGCGCCGGGTGACGCAGTATTTT CASSQEGRRVTQYF
TRBJ1-6 . few TRBV2 TGTGCCAGCAGACAGGGCAGCTCCTATAATTCACCCCTCCACTTT CASRQGSSYNSPLHF
TRBJ2-2 . . TRBV7-7 TGTGCTAGCAGCCCGGAGGAGGTTTCCGGGGAGCTGTTTTTT CASSPEEVSGELFF
TRBJ1-1 . . TRBV18 TGTGCCAGCTCAGGGGGAGGAAACACTGAAGCTTTCTTT CASSGGGNTEAFF
TRBJ1-1 . once TRBV5-1 TGCGCCAGCAGCTTAAAGGCTATAGGGGACACTGAAGCTTTCTTT CASSLKAIGDTEAFF
TRBJ2-7 TRBD1 . TRBV7-8 TGTGCCAGCAGCCCACGAACAGGGGACGGCGAGCAGTACTTC CASSPRTGDGEQYF
TRBJ1-4 . . TRBV19 TGTGCCAGTACAGGGGAGGGTGAAAAACTGTTTTTT CASTGEGEKLFF
TRBJ2-1 . . TRBV15 TGTGCCACCAGCAGAGATCTTAATAACAATGAGCAGTTCTTC CATSRDLNNNEQFF
TRBJ2-7 TRBD2 once TRBV27 TGTGCCAGCAGTTTATCGGCGGGGGGGTGGACCTACGAGCAGTACTTC CASSLSAGGWTYEQYF
TRBJ1-6 . once TRBV21-1 TGTGCCAGCAGCAAAGGAGAAACAGGGGGCTATAGCTCCTATAATTCACCCCTCCACTTT CASSKGETGGYSSYNSPLHF
TRBJ1-1 TRBD1 . TRBV11-2 TGTGCCAGCAGCTACGGACAGGGCCCCGTGAACACTGAAGCTTTCTTT CASSYGQGPVNTEAFF
TRBJ2-3 . few TRBV5-1 TGCGCCAGCAGCTTGAGCCCCAGGGGACCCACAGATACGCAGTATTTT CASSLSPRGPTDTQYF
TRBJ1-5 . . TRBV12-2 TGTGCAAACAGGGCAATCTTCGGGACAGGGGAGAATAGCAATCAGCCCCAGCATTTT CANRAIFGTGENSNQPQHF
TRBJ2-1 . . TRBV7-6 TGTGCCAGCAGCTTAGGACTGTGGGATGAGCAGTTCTTC CASSLGLWDEQFF
TRBJ2-5 TRBD1 . TRBV6-1 TGTGCCAGCAGTGGGACAGGCGACTTCCAAGAGACCCAGTACTTC CASSGTGDFQETQYF
TRBJ1-1 . . TRBV19 TGTGCCAGTAGTCCCGAAGGCAGCGAGTATGAAGCTTTCTTT CASSPEGSEYEAFF
TRBJ1-1 . once TRBV11-2 TGTGCCAGCAGCTTTAACGGCGGCACTGAAGCTTTCTTT CASSFNGGTEAFF
TRBJ1-1 . . TRBV20-1 TGCAGTGCTAGTGCGAAGACTGAAGCTTTCTTT CSASAKTEAFF
TRBJ2-5 . . TRBV29-1 TGCAGCGTCCAGAGCGGCCTCCAAGAGACCCAGTACTTC CSVQSGLQETQYF
TRBJ1-2 . . TRBV20-1 TGCAGTGCTATGCGCTATGGCTACACCTTC CSAMRYGYTF